These 15 T cell receptor beta chains share one sample of origin, sequenced in a study of T-cell reconstitution after alpha-beta-depleted transplantation in children. TCRbeta library preparation incorporated unique molecular identifiers. TCRdb analysed the PCR reads with MiXCR anew, one entry per CDR3 protein. The repertoire consists of 350,000 to 500,000 distinct CDR3 sequences, with approximately 42% occurring once and the leading ten covering about 30%. Material: PBMCs, obtained before TCRalphabeta/CD19-depleted stem cell transplant. These receptors originate from a girl aged 2-10 years with aplastic anemia, due to receive a stem cell transplant.

This clonotype was counted only a few times. The chain carries TRBV6-5 and TRBJ1-2; D remains ambiguous. The CDR3 has 15 residues. Trimming shortened V by 2 bases and J by 2 bases, and 12 bases separated the two germline ends. Germline V gene lookup returns CDR1 MNHEY and CDR2 SVGAGI. CDR3 sequence reads: CASSYGPRANYGYTF. The CDR3 nucleotides are TGTGCCAGCAGTTACGGTCCGAGGGCGAACTATGGCTACACCTTC.

V gene TRBV5-1 combines with J gene TRBJ1-6; TRBD1 matches 9 bases. After removal of 3 bases from V and 8 bases from J, the junction contained 3 bases not matched to a gene. Per the germline V gene, CDR1 is SGHRS and CDR2 is YFSETQ. The CDR3 consists of 14 residues. The CDR3 region is CASSYRDRDSPLHF. CDR3 bases: TGCGCCAGCAGCTATCGGGACAGGGATTCACCCCTCCACTTT.

Ten or more counts support this clonotype. J is TRBJ1-4 and V is TRBV28, with unresolved D. This CDR3 is built from 15 residues. V was cut by 6 bases and J by 8 bases, with 19 bases left in between. Looked up from germline, CDR1 is MDHEN and CDR2 is SYDVKM. The CDR3 DNA sequence: TGTGCCAGCAGCCCATCCGGGCCCTTAAGCGAAAAACTGTTTTTT. Translated, it gives CASSPSGPLSEKLFF.

This chain joins TRBV7-9 and TRBJ1-2, with D unresolved. The CDR3 consists of 13 residues. Trimming cost V 5 bases and J 2 bases, with 9 bases left between them. Germline V gene data show CDR1 as SEHNR and CDR2 as FQNEAQ (reference sequence). CDR3 nucleotide sequence: TGTGCCAGCAGCCCCACCCCAAACTATGGCTACACCTTC. Protein sequence: CASSPTPNYGYTF. The whole variable domain, filled in from reference TRBV7-9 and TRBJ1-2, reads DTGVSQNPRHKITKRGQNVTFRCDPISEHNRLYWYRQTLGQGPEFLTYFQNEAQLEKSRLLSDRFSAERPKGSFSTLEIQRTEQGDSAMYLCASSPTPNYGYTFGSGTRLTVV.

This chain connects TRBV20-1 to TRBJ1-1, with D unclear. The V end was cut by 5 bases, the J end by 5 bases, with 18 bases between. CDR1 and CDR2 from the germline V gene are DFQATT and SNEGSKA (reference sequence). This CDR3 comprises 14 residues. The DNA of the CDR3 is TGCAGTGCTTACCTCTCGGGCCTCCCAACTGAAGCTTTCTTT. Translated, it gives CSAYLSGLPTEAFF.

The chain is built from TRBV7-6 and TRBJ2-5; 12 bases match TRBD2. The length of the CDR3 is 19 residues. V lost 2 bases, J lost 1 base, and 11 bases stayed unmatched. Germline-derived CDR1 and CDR2 are SGHVS and FNYEAQ. In DNA form, the CDR3 reads TGTGCCAGCAGCTTAAGGGAACTAGCGGGGGGTCGGTTCCAAGAGACCCAGTACTTC. Residues: CASSLRELAGGRFQETQYF.

This rearrangement joins TRBV9 to TRBJ2-5; D perhaps matches TRBD2 (5 bases). The ends were cut back, 3 bases at V and 0 bases at J, with 12 bases in the middle. Germline loops: CDR1 SGDLS, CDR2 YYNGEE. The CDR3 has 15 amino acids. CDR3 loop: CASSGSSGYQETQYF. CDR3 in DNA: TGTGCCAGCAGCGGTTCGTCGGGATACCAAGAGACCCAGTACTTC.

The chain links TRBV12-5 to TRBJ2-1, with no clear D. With 6 bases removed from V and 7 bases from J, the gap between germline ends came to 19 bases. The CDR3 is made up of 15 amino acids. Germline assignment: CDR1 LGHNT and CDR2 FRNRAP. The DNA of the CDR3 is TGTGCTAGTGGCCCCGAGTACACGGGTAGTAATGAGCAGTTCTTC. As protein: CASGPEYTGSNEQFF.

The chain carries TRBV5-5 and TRBJ2-3; 10 positions agree with TRBD2. The V gene's germline CDR1 is SGHKS and CDR2 YYEKEE (reference sequence). This CDR3 is built from 18 residues. The V segment lost 1 base and the J segment 8 bases; nucleotides outside the gene matches: 16. CDR3 residues: CASSLPGEAAGGPSTQYF. The CDR3 bases are TGTGCCAGCAGCTTGCCTGGAGAGGCAGCGGGGGGGCCTAGTACGCAGTATTTT.

V usage is TRBV10-3 and J usage is TRBJ2-3; possibly TRBD2 for D (5 bases). CDR1 and CDR2 (germline): ENHRY, SYGVKD. CDR3 length: 15 amino acids. V lost 0 bases and J 2 bases, leaving 9 bases between the germline ends. The CDR3 protein is CAISESETNTDTQYF. The CDR3 region has the DNA TGTGCCATCAGTGAGTCCGAGACTAACACAGATACGCAGTATTTT.

This clonotype has ten or more counts. The V and J genes are TRBV9 and TRBJ2-1, with 7 positions matching TRBD2. V was clipped by 0 bases and J by 3 bases; unmatched bases: 3. The CDR3 is made up of 15 amino acids. CDR1 and CDR2 from the germline V gene are SGDLS and YYNGEE. Written as DNA, the CDR3 is TGTGCCAGCAGCGTAGTCGGGGGGAACTACAATGAGCAGTTCTTC. Protein: CASSVVGGNYNEQFF.

A few counts support this clonotype. This sequence joins TRBV5-1 and TRBJ2-1, with D perhaps given as TRBD1 or TRBD2 (5 bases each). V shed 1 base and J shed 13 bases, with 12 bases lying between them. Looked up from germline, CDR1 is SGHRS and CDR2 is YFSETQ. The CDR3 runs 12 residues. The CDR3 DNA sequence: TGCGCCAGCAGCTTGAAGGGACCGATCCAGTTCTTC. Translation: CASSLKGPIQFF.

The rearrangement links TRBV6-5 to TRBJ2-3, with D unresolved. CDR1 MNHEY and CDR2 SVGAGI come from the germline V gene. The CDR3 totals 15 residues. V was clipped by 0 bases and J by 3 bases, with 10 bases between them. The CDR3 region has the DNA TGTGCCAGCAGTTACTCTAGCTTGAGGACAGATACGCAGTATTTT. Translated: CASSYSSLRTDTQYF.

This clonotype was detected many times. This rearrangement joins TRBV6-1 to TRBJ1-4; D is undetermined. Trimming pared 0 bases from V and 4 bases from J, leaving 12 bases between. The CDR3 is 16 amino acids. Germline lookup yields CDR1 MNHNS and CDR2 SASEGT. The CDR3 DNA is TGTGCCAGCAGTGAAGCGGTTCCGGCGTTTAATGAAAAACTGTTTTTT. Its protein product is CASSEAVPAFNEKLFF.

This clonotype showed up just a few times. The chain couples TRBV10-1 to TRBJ2-2, with D perhaps matching TRBD2 (6 bases). The V and J ends lost 2 bases and 7 bases respectively, with 8 bases between them. The germline gives CDR1 WNHNN, CDR2 SYGVQD (reference sequence). The CDR3 covers 13 residues. CDR3 DNA sequence: TGCGCCAGCAGTGAGGGCGGGATCGGGGAGCTGTTTTTT. Its protein product is CASSEGGIGELFF.